This TCR beta chain was captured in a study of cytomegalovirus exposure and HLA in healthy donors. Concerning this clone itself: Antigen unknown.

General study points: HLA allele associations emerged for roughly 17,000 TCR beta sequences in a later analysis, at 0.05 false discovery rate.

The PCR employed 60 Vbeta primers together with 13 Jbeta primers. As originally analysed: Unique TCR beta chains totaled some 80 million in a later count, with approximately 10 million of them shared. Profiling relied on immunoSEQ multiplex PCR, and the TCRdb table lists in-frame clones only, not all of them. The V and J calls and clone size are taken from that table; D and trimming were inferred from the DNA. In the table there are roughly 71,000 clones, around 64% of which are singletons. Although they were nominally healthy when sampled, donors likely had unrecorded immune exposures. The CDR3 has 15 amino acids. From germline, CDR1 is SGHNT and CDR2 YYREEE (reference sequence). Between the trimmed V and J ends, which lost 4 bases and 3 bases, there was a span of 15 bases.

Sequencing was carried out using PBMCs. The TCR sequence derives from a man aged 40-55 years in good health and CMV-seropositive. This chain links TRBV5-4 with TRBJ2-3, with D perhaps TRBD2 (6 bases). The CDR3 DNA sequence: TGTGCCAGCAGCATGGGACTTACCGCGACAGATACGCAGTATTTT. Amino acid sequence: CASSMGLTATDTQYF. The full variable domain, with the rest looked up from reference TRBV5-4 and TRBJ2-3, is ETGVTQSPTHLIKTRGQQVTLRCSSQSGHNTVSWYQQALGQGPQFIFQYYREEENGRGNFPPRFSGLQFPNYSSELNVNALELDDSALYLCASSMGLTATDTQYFGPGTRLTVL.